What follows describes a single T cell receptor (beta chain). What it recognizes is unknown. Trimming pared 7 bases from V and 4 bases from J, leaving 16 bases between. The germline gives CDR1 SGHAT, CDR2 FQDESV (reference sequence). The CDR3 has 14 amino acids. The data stem from a study of cytomegalovirus exposure and HLA in healthy donors. Study-wide findings and caveats: Specificity of a few CMV-associated chains for CMV antigens was verified in vitro. Among donors in an Asian-associated ancestry cluster, a later analysis reportedly found fewer N-insertions than the roughly 680-donor mean.

The PCR made use of 60 Vbeta and 13 Jbeta primers. Sequencing used immunoSEQ multiplex PCR; TCRdb keeps in-frame clones, though not all of them. In the table there are about 170,000 clones, 62% of which are singletons. The clonotype originates from a man in his forties in good health and CMV-seronegative. Sequencing was performed on PBMCs. The chain joins TRBV11-1 to TRBJ2-5; D is possibly TRBD2 (6 bases). The CDR3 DNA follows: TGTGCCAGCACCCCTTTGGGGGGACGAGAGACCCAGTACTTC. It translates to CASTPLGGRETQYF.